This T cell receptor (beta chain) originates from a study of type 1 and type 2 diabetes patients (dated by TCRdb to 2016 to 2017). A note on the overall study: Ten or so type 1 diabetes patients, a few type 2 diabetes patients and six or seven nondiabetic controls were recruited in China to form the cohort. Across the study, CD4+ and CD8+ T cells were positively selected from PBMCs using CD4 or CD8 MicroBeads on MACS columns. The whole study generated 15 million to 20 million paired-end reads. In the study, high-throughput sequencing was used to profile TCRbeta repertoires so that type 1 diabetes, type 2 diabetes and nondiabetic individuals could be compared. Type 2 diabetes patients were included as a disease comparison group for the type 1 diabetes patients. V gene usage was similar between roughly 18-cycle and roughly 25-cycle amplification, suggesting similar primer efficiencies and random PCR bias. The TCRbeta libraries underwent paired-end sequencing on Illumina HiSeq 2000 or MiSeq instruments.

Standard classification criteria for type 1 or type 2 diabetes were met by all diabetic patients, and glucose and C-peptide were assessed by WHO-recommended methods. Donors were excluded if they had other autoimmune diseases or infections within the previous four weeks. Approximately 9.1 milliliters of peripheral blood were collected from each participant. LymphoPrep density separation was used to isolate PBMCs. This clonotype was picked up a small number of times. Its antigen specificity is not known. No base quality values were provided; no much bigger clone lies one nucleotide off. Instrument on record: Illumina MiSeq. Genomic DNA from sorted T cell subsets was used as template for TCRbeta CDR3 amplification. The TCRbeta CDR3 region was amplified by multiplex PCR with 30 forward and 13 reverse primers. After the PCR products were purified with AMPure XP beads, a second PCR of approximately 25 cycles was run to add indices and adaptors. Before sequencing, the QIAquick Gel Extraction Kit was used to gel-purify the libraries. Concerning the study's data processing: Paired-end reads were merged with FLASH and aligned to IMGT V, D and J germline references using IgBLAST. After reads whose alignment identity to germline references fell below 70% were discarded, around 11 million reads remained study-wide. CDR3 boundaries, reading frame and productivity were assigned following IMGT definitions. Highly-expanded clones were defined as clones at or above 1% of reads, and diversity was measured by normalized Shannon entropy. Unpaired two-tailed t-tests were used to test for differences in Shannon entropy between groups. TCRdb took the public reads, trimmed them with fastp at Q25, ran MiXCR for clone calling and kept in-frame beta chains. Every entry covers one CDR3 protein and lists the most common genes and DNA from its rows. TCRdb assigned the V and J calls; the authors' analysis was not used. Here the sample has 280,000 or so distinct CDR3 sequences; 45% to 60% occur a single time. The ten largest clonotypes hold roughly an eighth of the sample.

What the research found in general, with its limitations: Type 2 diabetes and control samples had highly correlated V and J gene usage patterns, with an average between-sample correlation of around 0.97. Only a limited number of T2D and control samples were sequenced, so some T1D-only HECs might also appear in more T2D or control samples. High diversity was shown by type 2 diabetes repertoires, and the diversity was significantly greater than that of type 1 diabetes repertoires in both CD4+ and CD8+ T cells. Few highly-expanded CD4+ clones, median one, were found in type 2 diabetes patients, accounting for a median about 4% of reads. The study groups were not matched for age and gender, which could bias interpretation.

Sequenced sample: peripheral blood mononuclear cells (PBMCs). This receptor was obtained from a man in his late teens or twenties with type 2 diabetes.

The nucleotide sequence reads TGTGCCAGCAGTTTATCCCATTCACCCCTCCACTTT. Protein translation: CASSLSHSPLHF. The chain is assembled from TRBV28 and TRBJ1-6, with the identity of the D gene unclear. The CDR3 holds 12 amino acids from the cysteine to the phenylalanine. Only CDR3 DNA remains: 36 bases, in frame from the first base. Per the germline V gene, MDHEN is the CDR1 and SYDVKM is the CDR2. V loses 1 base, J loses 8 bases, and the germline ends lie 3 bases apart.